The T cell receptor (beta chain) described here comes from a study of blood T cells in healthy people across ages. The count of this clonotype is one. The junction shows a germline mismatch at one end, possibly a read error. PCR was performed a second time for roughly 7 to 12 cycles using a sample-barcoded 5' primer and a J-beta primer mix. Each of the cDNA molecules was tagged by a template-switch adaptor with 12 random nucleotides. The study obtained at least 2.5 million CDR3-containing paired-end reads from every sample. TCRdb processed the 5' RACE reads anew with MiXCR; each CDR3 protein has one entry. The sample has under 2 million distinct CDR3 sequences; roughly a third are singletons. The CDR3 consists of 16 residues. Germline-derived CDR1 and CDR2 are MNHEY and SMNVEV (reference sequence).

This receptor was identified in a woman in her 30s in good health. Sequencing was performed on blood. The chain combines TRBV27 with TRBJ2-3, with D perhaps TRBD1 or TRBD2 (6 bases each). CDR3 DNA: TGTGCCAGCAGTCCAGTTGTCCGGGAGAGGACAGATACGCGGTATTTT. Protein sequence: CASSPVVRERTDTRYF.